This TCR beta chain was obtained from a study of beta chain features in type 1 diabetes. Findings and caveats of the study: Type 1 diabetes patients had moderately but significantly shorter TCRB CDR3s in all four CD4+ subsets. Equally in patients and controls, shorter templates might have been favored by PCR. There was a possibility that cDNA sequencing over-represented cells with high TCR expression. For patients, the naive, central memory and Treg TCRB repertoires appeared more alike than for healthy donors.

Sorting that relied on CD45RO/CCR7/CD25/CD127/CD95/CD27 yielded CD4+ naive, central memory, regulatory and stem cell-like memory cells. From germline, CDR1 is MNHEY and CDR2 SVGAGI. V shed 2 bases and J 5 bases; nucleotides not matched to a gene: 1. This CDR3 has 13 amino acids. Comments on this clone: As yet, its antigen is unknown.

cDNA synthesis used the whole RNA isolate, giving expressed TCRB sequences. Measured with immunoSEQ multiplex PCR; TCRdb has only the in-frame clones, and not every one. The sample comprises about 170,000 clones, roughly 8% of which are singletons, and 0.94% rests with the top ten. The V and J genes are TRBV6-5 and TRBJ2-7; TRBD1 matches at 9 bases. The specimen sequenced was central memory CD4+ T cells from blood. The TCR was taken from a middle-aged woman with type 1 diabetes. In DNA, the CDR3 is TGTGCCAGCAGTTACGGACAGGGGCACGAGCAGTACTTC. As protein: CASSYGQGHEQYF.